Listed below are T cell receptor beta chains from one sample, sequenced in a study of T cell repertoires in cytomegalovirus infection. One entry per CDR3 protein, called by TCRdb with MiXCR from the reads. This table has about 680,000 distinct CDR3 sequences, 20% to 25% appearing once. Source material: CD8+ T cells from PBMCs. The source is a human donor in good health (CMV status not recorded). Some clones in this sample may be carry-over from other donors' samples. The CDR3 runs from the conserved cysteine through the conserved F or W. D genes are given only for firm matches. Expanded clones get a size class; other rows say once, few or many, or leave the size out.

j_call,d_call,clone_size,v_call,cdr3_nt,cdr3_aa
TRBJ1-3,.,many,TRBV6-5,TGCGCCAGCAGCCAGGACAGAAGCTCTGGAAACACCATATATTTT,CASSQDRSSGNTIYF
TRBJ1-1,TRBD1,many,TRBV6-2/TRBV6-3,TGTGCCAGCAGTGGCGACAGGGAGGGGAACACTGAAGCTTTCTTT,CASSGDREGNTEAFF
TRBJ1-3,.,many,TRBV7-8,TGTGCCAGCAGCCCCGGACTGGGGGGAAACACCATATATTTT,CASSPGLGGNTIYF
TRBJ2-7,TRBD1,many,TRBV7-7,TGTGCTAGCAGCTTAGGACAGGGTTTCGGCGAGCAGTACTTC,CASSLGQGFGEQYF
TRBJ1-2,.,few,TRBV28,TGTGCCAGCAGTGAGGAGCATGGCTACACCTTC,CASSEEHGYTF
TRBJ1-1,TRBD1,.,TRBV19,TGTGCCAGTAGTAAAAAGGGACAGGGTGTTTGGCGTACTGAAGCTTTCTTT,CASSKKGQGVWRTEAFF
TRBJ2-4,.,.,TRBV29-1,TGCAGTAAAGGACAGTGCAAAAACATTCAGTACTTC,CSKGQCKNIQYF
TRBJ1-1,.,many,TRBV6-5,TGTGCCAGCAGTTACGGGAGGAGGACTGAAGCTTTCTTT,CASSYGRRTEAFF
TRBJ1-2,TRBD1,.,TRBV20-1,TGCAGTGCTGTCCGACAGGGGTACTATGGCTACACCTTC,CSAVRQGYYGYTF
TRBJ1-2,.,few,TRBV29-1,TGCAGCGTTGACGCAGGGGATGGCTACACCTTC,CSVDAGDGYTF
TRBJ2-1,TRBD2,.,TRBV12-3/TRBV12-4,TGTGCCAGCAGTTCTAGCGGGGGGGGAGATGAGCAGTTCTTC,CASSSSGGGDEQFF
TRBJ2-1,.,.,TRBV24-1,TGTGCCACCAGTATCGGCAGGGGCAATGAGCAGTTCTTC,CATSIGRGNEQFF
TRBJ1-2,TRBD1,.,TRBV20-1,TGCAGTGCTAGGGGAGGGGACAGTCCGTATTATGGCTACACCTTC,CSARGGDSPYYGYTF
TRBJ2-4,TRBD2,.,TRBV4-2,TGTGCCAGCAGCCAGCTACTAGCGGGGGACCCCATTCAGTACTTC,CASSQLLAGDPIQYF
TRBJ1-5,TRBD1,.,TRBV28,TGTGCCAGCAGTTTATTCTCAGGGGGGAGAGGTCAGCCCCAGCATTTT,CASSLFSGGRGQPQHF
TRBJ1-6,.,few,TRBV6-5,TGTGCCAGCAGTTACGGTGGAGAACCGAATTCACCCCTCCACTTT,CASSYGGEPNSPLHF
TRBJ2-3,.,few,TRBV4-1,TGCGCCAGCAGCCAATTGCGGTTGTCAGATACGCAGTATTTT,CASSQLRLSDTQYF
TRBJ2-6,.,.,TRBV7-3,TGTGCCAGCTTCACCCGGGGCCACGCTGGGGCCAACGTCCTGACTTTC,CASFTRGHAGANVLTF
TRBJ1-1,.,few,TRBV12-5,TGTGCTAGTGATAGGGATCAGGGTGGTACTGAAGCTTTCTTT,CASDRDQGGTEAFF
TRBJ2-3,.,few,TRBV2,TGTGCCAGCCGAATGGGAGATACGCAGTATTTT,CASRMGDTQYF
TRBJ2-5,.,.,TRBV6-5,TGTGCCAGCAGTTACTCCGGGGACCAAGAGACCCAGTACTTC,CASSYSGDQETQYF
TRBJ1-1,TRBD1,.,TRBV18,TGTGCCAGCTCTCAGTCCAAAAGGACAGGGGGCGAAGCTTTCTTT,CASSQSKRTGGEAFF
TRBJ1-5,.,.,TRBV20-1,TGCAGTGCCACCGCGGGACGGAAATATAGCAATCAGCCCCAGCATTTT,CSATAGRKYSNQPQHF
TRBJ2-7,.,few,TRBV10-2,TGCGCCAGCATGGATAATCTCTACGAGCAGTACTTC,CASMDNLYEQYF
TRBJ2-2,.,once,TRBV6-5,TGTGCCAGCAGTTTGGTCGGCACCGGGGAGCTGTCTTTT,CASSLVGTGELSF
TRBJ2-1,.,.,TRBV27,TGTGCCAGCAGTCCCTACGGAGGGTTCAATGAGCAGTTCTTC,CASSPYGGFNEQFF
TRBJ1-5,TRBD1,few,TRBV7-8,TGTGCCAGCAGCTGGGGGGGACAGCGAAATCAGCCCCAGCATTTT,CASSWGGQRNQPQHF
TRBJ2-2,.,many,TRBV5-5,TGTGCCAGCAGCTTAGTGGCCGGGGAGCTGTTTTTT,CASSLVAGELFF
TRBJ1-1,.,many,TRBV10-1,TGCGCCAGCAGTGAGTCCCCAGATGAAGCTTTCTTT,CASSESPDEAFF
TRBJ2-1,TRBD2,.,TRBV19,TGTGCCAGTAAAGAGGAAGCGGGGGGGAGCAATGAGCAGTTCTTC,CASKEEAGGSNEQFF
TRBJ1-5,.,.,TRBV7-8,TGTGCCAGCAGCTGGGGTACTAATCAGCCCCAGCATTTT,CASSWGTNQPQHF
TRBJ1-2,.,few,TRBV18,TGTGCCAGCTCACCAATGGACAGCCCGTATGGTGAGGGCTACACCTTC,CASSPMDSPYGEGYTF
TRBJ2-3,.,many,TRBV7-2,TGTGCCAGCAGCTTAGAGGGGGGCCTGACAGATACGCAGTATTTT,CASSLEGGLTDTQYF
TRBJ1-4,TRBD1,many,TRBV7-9,TGTGCCAGCAGACCCCGGGACAGGGGGAGTAATGAAAAACTGTTTTTT,CASRPRDRGSNEKLFF
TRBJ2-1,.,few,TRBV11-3,TGTGCCAGCAGCCCCCCGGGACTCGGATACAATGAGCAGTTCTTC,CASSPPGLGYNEQFF
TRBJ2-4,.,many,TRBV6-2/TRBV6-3,TGTGCCAGCAGTTATTACGGGACTGAACTAGCCAAAAACATTCAGTACTTC,CASSYYGTELAKNIQYF
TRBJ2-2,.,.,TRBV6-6,TGTGCCAGCAGAATCCCGGGGAGGAGAAACACCGGGGAGCTGTTTTTT,CASRIPGRRNTGELFF
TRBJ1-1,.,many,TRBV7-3,TGTGCCAGCAGCTTAGGACAAAGCGGTGAAGCTTTCTTT,CASSLGQSGEAFF
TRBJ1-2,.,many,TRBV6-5,TGTGCCAGCAGTTACAACCCCCTGGAAGGCTACACCTTC,CASSYNPLEGYTF
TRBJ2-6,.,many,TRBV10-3,TGTGCCATCAGTGTGGACAGTTTCTCTGGGGCCAACGTCCTGACTTTC,CAISVDSFSGANVLTF
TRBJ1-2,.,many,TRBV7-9,TGTGCCAGCAGCATCCGGACGATCGATGGCTACACCTTC,CASSIRTIDGYTF
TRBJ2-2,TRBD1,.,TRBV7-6,TGTGCCAGCAGCTTGCCGGGACAGGGGGCGCCGAACACCGGGGAGCTGTTTTTT,CASSLPGQGAPNTGELFF
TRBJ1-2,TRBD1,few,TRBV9,TGTGCCAGCAGCGTACCGGGACAGGGCCCCTCTTATGGCTACACCTTC,CASSVPGQGPSYGYTF
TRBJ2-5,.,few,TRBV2,TGTGCCAGCAGTGGGACCGCCTCTCAAGAGACCCAGTACTTC,CASSGTASQETQYF
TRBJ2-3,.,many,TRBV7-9,TGTGCCAGCAGGGGGACTCCTAGGGGGGATACGCAGTATTTT,CASRGTPRGDTQYF
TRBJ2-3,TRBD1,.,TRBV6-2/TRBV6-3,TGTGCCAGCAGTGAGTCCGGGACAGGTAGCACAGATACGCAGTATTTT,CASSESGTGSTDTQYF
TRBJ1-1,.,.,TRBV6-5,TGTGCCACCGGGATGGGTCGGTTGGAGGCTTTCTTT,CATGMGRLEAFF
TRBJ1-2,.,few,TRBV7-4,TGTGCCAGCACCTTAGGGGGAGTAAACTATGGCTACACCTTC,CASTLGGVNYGYTF
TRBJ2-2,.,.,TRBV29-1,TGCAGCGTCGGACAGTCCCACACCGGGGAGCTGTTTTTT,CSVGQSHTGELFF
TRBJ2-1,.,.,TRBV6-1,TGTGCCAGCAGTGACCTGATACCCCTCTACAATGAGCGGTTCTTC,CASSDLIPLYNERFF
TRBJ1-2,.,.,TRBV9,TGTGCCAGCAGCGTAGAACTTGGCGAACATCTCAGGGGCTATGGCTACACCTTC,CASSVELGEHLRGYGYTF
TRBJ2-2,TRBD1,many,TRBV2,TGTGCCAGCAGGATCCGACAGGGCTACTACACCGGGGAGCTGTTTTTT,CASRIRQGYYTGELFF
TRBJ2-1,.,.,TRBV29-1,TGCAGCGTTGATATCTGGGAAGGGAATGAGCAGTTCTTC,CSVDIWEGNEQFF
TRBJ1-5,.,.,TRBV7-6,TGTGCCAGCAGCTCCCACCAAGACCAGCCCCAGCATTTT,CASSSHQDQPQHF
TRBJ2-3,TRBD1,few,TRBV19,TGTGCCAGTAGTATTGGGACAGGGCTTTCCGTAGGTACGCAGTATTTT,CASSIGTGLSVGTQYF
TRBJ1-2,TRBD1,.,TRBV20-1,TGCAGTGCTAGAGATCCAGAGGGGGCACAGACAAACTATGGCTACACCTTC,CSARDPEGAQTNYGYTF